This T cell receptor (beta chain) was sequenced for a study of blood T cell repertoires in COVID-19. Study as a whole: COVID-19 samples collected from the United States, Italy and Spain covered acute and convalescent phases. T cells, B-cell-depleted T cells, or PBMCs supplied cDNA or gDNA.

Germline CDR1 MNHEY, CDR2 SVGAGI. The CDR3 loop spans 16 amino acids. Deletions cut 4 bases from V and 6 bases from J, with 21 bases between. Per the original data handling: Amplifying reference gene primers gave estimates of nucleated cell counts. Method: immunoSEQ multiplex PCR; TCRdb's copy keeps in-frame clones and lacks some. V and J calls and clone size are copied from that table; D and trimming were computed from the DNA. The sample comprises over 200,000 clones, more than 75% of which are singletons, and approximately 6.2% rests with the top ten. The sample consisted of peripheral blood. The chain combines TRBV6-5 with TRBJ1-2; D uncertain. The sequence derives from a man in his sixties who had recovered from COVID-19. In DNA, the CDR3 is TGTGCCAGCAGTTCCGCGCGGGTAGGGAAGCAAGATGGCTACACCTTC. This encodes CASSSARVGKQDGYTF.